This TCR beta chain emerged from a study of T cell responses to AZD1222 COVID-19 vaccine. Germline assignment: CDR1 MNHEY and CDR2 SVGEGT. V lost 0 bases, J lost 5 bases, and 8 bases lay in between. This CDR3 has 14 amino acids. Generated by immunoSEQ multiplex PCR, the TCRdb table keeps only in-frame clones and is missing some. The sample records about 120,000 clones, 92% being singletons. This clone was observed many times. This sequence originates from an adult who received the AZD1222 COVID-19 vaccine. The source material was peripheral blood, sampled 28 days after the second AZD1222 dose. V usage is TRBV6-2 or TRBV6-3 and J usage is TRBJ2-1; unclear D gene. DNA of the CDR3: TGTGCCAGCAGTTACTCGATCGAGCACAATGAGCAGTTCTTC. Translated: CASSYSIEHNEQFF.